This entry lists 32 T cell receptor beta chains sequenced from one sample in a study of pediatric ulcerative colitis. The protocol was immunoSEQ multiplex PCR, while the TCRdb copy is restricted to in-frame clones and leaves out a portion. The sample records about 64,000 clones, roughly nine tenths being singletons. Sequencing was performed on blood. These receptor sequences come from a boy aged 5-17 years with severe ulcerative colitis.

CDR3 bases: TGTGCCAGCAGCGACCCTAAGAAGGGCCTTAATGAAAAACTGTTTTTT. Its protein is CASSDPKKGLNEKLFF. V is TRBV7-6 and J is TRBJ1-4, with unresolved D. Between the trimmed V and J ends, which lost 5 bases and 4 bases, there was a span of 17 bases. Germline-derived CDR1 and CDR2 are SGHVS and FNYEAQ. There are 16 residues in the CDR3.

V gene TRBV12-5 combines with J gene TRBJ1-1, with D tentatively TRBD1 (5 bases). This CDR3 comprises 14 residues. Deletions cut 0 bases from V and 7 bases from J, with 12 bases between. Per the germline V gene, CDR1 is LGHNT and CDR2 is FRNRAP. The CDR3 sequence: CASGLVGGRGEAFF. The DNA for the CDR3 is TGTGCTAGTGGTTTGGTGGGGGGACGGGGTGAAGCTTTCTTT.

The CDR3 reads CASSTRESYEQYF. DNA of the CDR3: TGTGCCAGCAGTACCCGGGAATCCTACGAGCAGTACTTC. The rearrangement links TRBV5-4 to TRBJ2-7, with TRBD2 as a possible D gene (5 bases). V was clipped by 5 bases and J by 1 base, with 10 bases between them. The CDR3 has 13 residues. Looked up from germline, CDR1 is SGHNT and CDR2 is YYREEE (reference sequence). The full variable domain, in which reference TRBV5-4 and TRBJ2-7 provide the parts outside the CDR3, is ETGVTQSPTHLIKTRGQQVTLRCSSQSGHNTVSWYQQALGQGPQFIFQYYREEENGRGNFPPRFSGLQFPNYSSELNVNALELDDSALYLCASSTRESYEQYFGPGTRLTVT.

The V gene is TRBV19, the J gene TRBJ1-3; TRBD1 matches at 10 bases. The CDR3 runs 16 residues. In germline, CDR1 is LNHDA, CDR2 SQIVND (reference sequence). V lost 3 bases, J lost 1 base, and 3 bases stayed unmatched. The CDR3 reads CASSMGDRGSGNTIYF. In DNA, the CDR3 is TGTGCCAGTAGTATGGGGGACAGGGGTTCTGGAAACACCATATATTTT.

The chain employs TRBV7-9 and TRBJ2-7; a possible D gene is TRBD2 (5 bases). CDR3 length: 13 amino acids. Between the trimmed V and J ends, which lost 1 base and 6 bases, there was a span of 10 bases. Germline V gives CDR1 SEHNR, CDR2 FQNEAQ (reference sequence). Here the CDR3 DNA reads TGTGCCAGCAGCTTAGTTCCGGGGAGCGAGCAGTACTTC. Its translation is CASSLVPGSEQYF.

The chain is built from TRBV19 and TRBJ2-2, with D perhaps being TRBD1 or TRBD2 (5 bases each). Between the trimmed V and J ends, which lost 5 bases and 7 bases, there was a span of 14 bases. The CDR3 has 14 residues. Germline lookup yields CDR1 LNHDA and CDR2 SQIVND (reference sequence). The CDR3: CASSWDRSHGELFF. In DNA, the CDR3 is TGTGCCAGTAGTTGGGACCGGTCTCACGGGGAGCTGTTTTTT.

V is TRBV5-1 and J is TRBJ2-3, with 14 bases fitting TRBD2. CDR1 SGHRS and CDR2 YFSETQ come from the germline V gene. This CDR3 spans 16 amino acids. J gave up 4 bases and V 4 bases, and 5 bases lay outside the gene matches. The CDR3 sequence is CASSSPGLAGADTQYF. Here the CDR3 DNA reads TGCGCCAGCAGCAGCCCGGGACTAGCGGGAGCAGATACGCAGTATTTT.

The genes are TRBV2 and TRBJ2-1; TRBD2 aligns across 11 bases. CDR1 SNHLY and CDR2 FYNNEI come from the germline V gene. This CDR3 has 15 residues. Losses at the gene ends were 5 bases for V and 3 bases for J; bases not matched to a gene: 3. In nucleotides, the CDR3 is TGTGCCAGCAGTCCGACTAGCGGGATCTACAATGAGCAGTTCTTC. Amino acid sequence: CASSPTSGIYNEQFF. Full variable domain (missing parts from reference TRBV2 and TRBJ2-1): EPEVTQTPSHQVTQMGQEVILRCVPISNHLYFYWYRQILGQKVEFLVSFYNNEISEKSEIFDDQFSVERPDGSNFTLKIRSTKLEDSAMYFCASSPTSGIYNEQFFGPGTRLTVL.

J is TRBJ2-3 and V is TRBV2; TRBD2 matches 8 bases. The junction had 12 bases not matched to a gene; V was cut back by 7 bases and J by 6 bases. Germline CDR1 is SNHLY and CDR2 is FYNNEI. The CDR3 has 15 residues. In DNA form, the CDR3 reads TGTGCCAGCATGGTAGCGGGAACCTCGGCCGATACGCAGTATTTT. Residues: CASMVAGTSADTQYF.

The V and J genes are TRBV6-5 and TRBJ2-1, with TRBD2 matching over 8 bases. CDR3 length equals 16 residues. V lost 4 bases and J lost 9; bases outside the gene matches: 14. CDR1 is MNHEY and CDR2 is SVGAGI in the germline V gene. CDR3 loop: CASSSRGGRPGSEQFF. The CDR3 nucleotides are TGTGCCAGCAGTTCCCGGGGCGGGAGGCCCGGCAGTGAGCAGTTCTTC.

The chain's CDR3 is CSVEDTGGSRNEQFF. In nucleotides, the CDR3 is TGCAGCGTTGAAGATACTGGCGGGAGTAGGAATGAGCAGTTCTTC. The chain couples TRBV29-1 to TRBJ2-1; 7 nucleotides align to TRBD2. Germline CDR1 and CDR2: SQVTM and ANQGSEA. The CDR3 totals 15 residues. With V trimmed by 0 bases and J by 7 bases, 9 bases remained unmatched.

J is TRBJ1-5 and V is TRBV10-3; D ambiguous. The CDR3 runs 18 residues. CDR1 and CDR2 (germline): ENHRY, SYGVKD. V was trimmed by 0 bases and J by 3 bases, leaving 18 bases between them. The DNA of the CDR3 is TGTGCCATCAGTGAGTCTCGGGGTCCTGAGCTTTACAATCAGCCCCAGCATTTT. The encoded protein is CAISESRGPELYNQPQHF.

CDR3 region: CASSVDSGSNGEQFF. CDR3 bases: TGTGCCAGCAGCGTAGACAGCGGGAGTAACGGTGAGCAGTTCTTC. The genes are TRBV9 and TRBJ2-1, with 8 bases lining up with TRBD2. The CDR3 is 15 residues long. Unmatched junction bases numbered 8, after V lost 0 bases and J lost 9 bases. Germline-derived CDR1 and CDR2 are SGDLS and YYNGEE.

V usage is TRBV7-3 and J usage is TRBJ2-7; TRBD1 might be the D (6 bases). Trimming took 5 bases from V and 0 from J, leaving 14 bases between them. Germline CDR1 reads SGHTA; CDR2 reads FQGTGA. The CDR3 is made up of 15 amino acids. CDR3 nucleotide sequence: TGTGCCAGCAGCGTAGGCCGGGACAACTCCTACGAGCAGTACTTC. As protein: CASSVGRDNSYEQYF. Combining the CDR3 with reference TRBV7-3 and TRBJ2-7 gives the whole variable domain GAGVSQTPSNKVTEKGKYVELRCDPISGHTALYWYRQSLGQGPEFLIYFQGTGAADDSGLPNDRFFAVRPEGSVSTLKIQRTERGDSAVYLCASSVGRDNSYEQYFGPGTRLTVT.

This chain uses TRBV19 with TRBJ1-5; D is unclear. Germline V CDR1 and CDR2: LNHDA, SQIVND (reference sequence). Trimming removed 3 bases at V and 4 bases at J, with 7 bases between. The CDR3 extends over 13 amino acids. The CDR3 loop reads CASSMQLNQPQHF. In nucleotides, the CDR3 is TGTGCCAGTAGTATGCAGCTGAATCAGCCCCAGCATTTT.

This rearrangement joins TRBV11-2 to TRBJ2-2; D may be TRBD1 or TRBD2 (6 bases each). The germline V gene has CDR1 SGHAT and CDR2 FQNNGV. The CDR3 runs to 15 residues. V lost 8 bases, J lost 6 bases, and 19 bases lay in between. Here the CDR3 DNA reads TGTGCCAGCCCCTTAGGGGGGAACTCTCCCGGGGAGCTGTTTTTT. Residues: CASPLGGNSPGELFF.

The chain carries TRBV6-5 and TRBJ2-7; tentatively, D is TRBD2 (5 bases). CDR3 length: 13 residues. V was cut by 9 bases and J by 4 bases, with 16 bases left in between. CDR1 MNHEY and CDR2 SVGAGI come from the germline V gene. The DNA for the CDR3 is TGTGCCAGTCAAAGAGGGTTCAATTACGAGCAGTACTTC. This gives the protein CASQRGFNYEQYF.

About this clone itself: The sample holds other DNA sequences that translate to the same CDR3. The V gene is TRBV7-9, the J gene TRBJ1-2; weak D call: TRBD1 (6 bases). The germline CDR1 and CDR2 sequences are SEHNR and FQNEAQ (reference sequence). There are 14 residues in the CDR3. The ends were cut back, 1 base at V and 2 bases at J, with 8 bases in the middle. CDR3 sequence reads: CASSLGGGNYGYTF. CDR3 bases: TGTGCCAGCAGCTTAGGAGGGGGGAACTATGGCTACACCTTC.

The chain joins TRBV10-3 to TRBJ1-1; D unresolved. Trimming cost V 2 bases and J 4 bases, with 5 bases left between them. Germline V CDR1 and CDR2: ENHRY, SYGVKD. CDR3 length: 12 residues. CDR3 nucleotide sequence: TGTGCCATCAGTGAGGGCCTCACTGAAGCTTTCTTT. Its protein product is CAISEGLTEAFF.

This clone was detected only once. The V gene is TRBV7-9, the J gene TRBJ2-1; TRBD2 might be the D (6 bases). V lost 2 bases and J 7 bases, leaving 18 bases between the germline ends. The CDR3 is made up of 16 amino acids. Germline lookup yields CDR1 SEHNR and CDR2 FQNEAQ (reference sequence). CDR3 in DNA: TGTGCCAGCAGCTTAAGGCGGGGCCCGGGCAAGAATGAGCAGTTCTTC. It yields the protein CASSLRRGPGKNEQFF. The variable domain in full, with the rest retrieved from reference TRBV7-9 and TRBJ2-1, is DTGVSQNPRHKITKRGQNVTFRCDPISEHNRLYWYRQTLGQGPEFLTYFQNEAQLEKSRLLSDRFSAERPKGSFSTLEIQRTEQGDSAMYLCASSLRRGPGKNEQFFGPGTRLTVL.

The chain employs TRBV19 and TRBJ2-1; 10 nucleotides line up with TRBD1. CDR1 is LNHDA and CDR2 is SQIVND in the germline V gene (reference sequence). V gave up 8 bases and J gave up 15 bases; unmatched junction bases: 7. The CDR3 is made up of 11 amino acids. CDR3: CASYRQGAAFF. The DNA of the CDR3 is TGTGCCAGTTACCGACAGGGGGCGGCGTTCTTC.

The chain employs TRBV6-5 and TRBJ2-2, with D perhaps matching TRBD2 (6 bases). Germline CDR1 is MNHEY and CDR2 is SVGAGI. There are 14 residues in the CDR3. Deletions cut 6 bases from V and 2 bases from J, with 10 bases between. Here the CDR3 reads CASSLGLNTGELFF. CDR3 sequence (DNA): TGTGCCAGCAGCCTCGGACTAAACACCGGGGAGCTGTTTTTT.

V is TRBV10-1 and J is TRBJ1-1, with D unresolved. Germline CDR1 WNHNN, CDR2 SYGVQD (reference sequence). The CDR3 length is 13 residues. Trimming took off 0 bases at V and 8 bases at J, with 10 bases between the two ends. CDR3 protein: CASSESLGPEAFF. The CDR3 DNA reads as TGCGCCAGCAGTGAGTCTTTAGGGCCCGAAGCTTTCTTT.

This chain links TRBV5-1 with TRBJ2-7, with D possibly matching TRBD1 (6 bases). Germline V gene data show CDR1 as SGHRS and CDR2 as YFSETQ. Trimming took 6 bases from V and 0 from J, leaving 13 bases between them. CDR3 length: 14 amino acids. In DNA, the CDR3 is TGCGCCAGCAACCGGGACACAAGCTCCTACGAGCAGTACTTC. Amino acid sequence: CASNRDTSSYEQYF.

This chain joins TRBV5-1 and TRBJ1-1; D gene uncertain. The germline V gene has CDR1 SGHRS and CDR2 YFSETQ. This CDR3 has 13 amino acids. The V end lost 8 bases, the J end lost 0 bases, and 11 bases lay between the germline ends. The CDR3 region is CASRGSMNTEAFF. CDR3 coding DNA: TGCGCCAGTCGAGGGTCTATGAACACTGAAGCTTTCTTT.

This chain links TRBV15 with TRBJ2-1; no reliable D call. The CDR3 runs to 13 residues. Germline V CDR1 and CDR2: LNHNV, YYDKDF (reference sequence). V dropped 0 bases and J dropped 6 bases, with 6 bases sitting between them. The chain's CDR3 is CATSRENLNEQFF. In DNA, the CDR3 is TGTGCCACCAGCAGAGAAAACCTCAATGAGCAGTTCTTC.

The V and J genes are TRBV29-1 and TRBJ2-1; TRBD2 is a possible D gene (6 bases). Trimming took off 6 bases at V and 8 bases at J, with 11 bases between the two ends. Germline loops: CDR1 SQVTM, CDR2 ANQGSEA. This CDR3 contains 11 residues. The CDR3 DNA reads as TGCAGCGTCGATGAGCGGGATGAGCAGTTCTTC. Encoded protein: CSVDERDEQFF.

The chain recombines TRBV21-1 with TRBJ2-1; the table names TRBD2, a call not compared with the DNA. TRBV21-1 is assigned pseudogene status. The CDR3 covers 16 residues. In nucleotides, the CDR3 is TGTGCCAGCAGCGTAAGAGGGACTAGCAGCTACAATGAGCAGTTCTTC. Its translation: CASSVRGTSSYNEQFF.

The rearrangement links TRBV7-9 to TRBJ2-1; 7 nucleotides match TRBD1. J lost 7 bases, V lost 5 bases, and 17 bases had no gene match. This CDR3 comprises 17 residues. Germline V gene sequence: CDR1 SEHNR, CDR2 FQNEAQ (reference sequence). CDR3 DNA sequence: TGTGCCAGCAGCCCCTTAGGGGGCAGGGAGAAGGCGAATGAGCAGTTCTTC. The encoded protein is CASSPLGGREKANEQFF.

The chain carries TRBV30 and TRBJ1-5, with no clear D. In germline, CDR1 is GTSNPN, CDR2 SVGIG (reference sequence). The CDR3 is made up of 13 amino acids. Trimming removed 1 base from V and 2 bases from J, with 6 bases in between. The CDR3 nucleotides are TGTGCCTGGAGTGGGGCGGGCAATCAGCCCCAGCATTTT. Amino acid sequence: CAWSGAGNQPQHF.

The V call is TRBV6-6, the J call TRBJ1-2; 10 positions agree with TRBD1. V was pared by 2 bases and J by 8 bases, with 5 bases of the junction left unmatched. This CDR3 has 14 residues. The germline CDR1 and CDR2 sequences are MNHNY and SVGAGI (reference sequence). Here the CDR3 reads CASSYAGQGRGYTF. CDR3 coding DNA: TGTGCCAGCAGTTACGCGGGACAGGGGAGGGGCTACACCTTC.

In this sample, this clone turned up a few times. This chain links TRBV2 with TRBJ2-7; 7 bases agree with TRBD1. This CDR3 has 15 amino acids. V shed 6 bases and J 2 bases; nucleotides not matched to a gene: 10. The germline V gene encodes CDR1 SNHLY and CDR2 FYNNEI. The CDR3 bases are TGTGCCAGCAGGGTGGGGGACAGTAGAGCCTACGAGCAGTACTTC. It encodes CASRVGDSRAYEQYF.